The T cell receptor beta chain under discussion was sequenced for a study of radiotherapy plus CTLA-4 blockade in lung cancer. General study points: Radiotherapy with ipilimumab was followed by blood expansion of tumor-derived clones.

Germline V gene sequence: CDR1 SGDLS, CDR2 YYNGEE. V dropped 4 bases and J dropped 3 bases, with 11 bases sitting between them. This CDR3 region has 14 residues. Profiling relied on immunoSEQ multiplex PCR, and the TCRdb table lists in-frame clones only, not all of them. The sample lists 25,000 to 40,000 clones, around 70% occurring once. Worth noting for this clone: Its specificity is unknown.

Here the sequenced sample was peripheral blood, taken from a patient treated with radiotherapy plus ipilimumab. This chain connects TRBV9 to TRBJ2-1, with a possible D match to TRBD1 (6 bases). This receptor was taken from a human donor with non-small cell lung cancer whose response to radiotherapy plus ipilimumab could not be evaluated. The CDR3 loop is CASSMTGFYNEQFF. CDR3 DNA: TGTGCCAGCAGCATGACAGGTTTCTACAATGAGCAGTTCTTC.